The 30 T cell receptor delta chains reported below all come from one sample, sequenced in a study of Vδ1+ human thymocytes. Overall study results and limits: Highly polyclonal TRG and TRD repertoires with Gaussian CDR3 length distributions appeared in thymus.

The template was reverse-transcribed extracted RNA. Pooled V-gene forward primers with one constant-region reverse primer generated the CDR3 amplicons by multiplex PCR. TCRdb used CATT to re-call clones from the multiplex PCR reads. The sample has about 58,000 delta-chain clones, about 15% seen once; the top ten hold 0.3% to 0.45%. Their cognate antigens are unknown. The sample consisted of Vdelta1+ gamma-delta thymocytes from the thymus. Subset noted: FACS-sorted CD3+ TCRalphabeta- TCRVdelta1+ TCRVdelta2- thymocytes. Source of these receptors: a girl younger than two who had congenital heart surgery.

V gene TRAV29/DV5 combines with J gene TRDJ1, with D possibly TRDD3 on 6 matching bases. This CDR3 has 19 residues. Trimming removed 3 bases at V and 7 bases at J, with 34 bases between. Germline V gene sequence: CDR1 NSMFDY, CDR2 ISSIKDK. The CDR3 nucleotides read TGTGCAGCAAAGGAATGGGGAACCCCGGGGTGGGGATCTAGTGTTAAACTCATCTTT. As protein: CAAKEWGTPGWGSSVKLIF.

V and J are TRDV1 and TRDJ1; 10 nucleotides line up with TRDD3. The CDR3 has 23 residues. V dropped 0 bases and J dropped 0; count of bases not matched to a gene: 22. Germline-derived CDR1 and CDR2 are TSWWSYY and QGS. The CDR3 is CALGELRLKYWGIGVSYTDKLIF. The CDR3 DNA is TGTGCTCTTGGGGAACTCCGCCTAAAGTACTGGGGGATCGGGGTTTCGTACACCGATAAACTCATCTTT.

This clone was detected only a few times. This chain uses TRDV1 with TRDJ1; the match to TRDD3 covers 10 bases. The CDR3 loop spans 19 amino acids. J lost 0 bases, V lost 0 bases, and 10 bases had no gene match. Germline-derived CDR1 and CDR2 are TSWWSYY and QGS. The CDR3 coding sequence is TGTGCTCTTGGGGAACTTGTGCGGGGGATACGCGGGGACACCGATAAACTCATCTTT. Protein product: CALGELVRGIRGDTDKLIF.

The V and J genes are TRDV1 and TRDJ1, with 9 bases identical to TRDD3. Germline V lookup: CDR1 TSWWSYY, CDR2 QGS. This CDR3 region has 19 residues. Trimming removed 4 bases from V and 3 bases from J; junction bases left unmatched: 18. CDR3 loop: CALGGWLLAGGYKADKLIF. In nucleotides, the CDR3 is TGTGCTCTTGGGGGATGGCTACTCGCGGGGGGATACAAGGCCGATAAACTCATCTTT.

This chain joins TRDV1 and TRDJ1, with 10 bases matching TRDD3. CDR3 length equals 22 residues. V was pared by 5 bases and J by 1 base, with 25 bases of the junction left unmatched. Germline loops: CDR1 TSWWSYY, CDR2 QGS. CDR3 in DNA: TGTGCTCTTGGGAATGGACGGCCTTCCCGGCTGGGGGATAAGATTTTCACCGATAAACTCATCTTT. As protein: CALGNGRPSRLGDKIFTDKLIF.

This chain uses TRDV1 with TRDJ1; D remains ambiguous. This CDR3 comprises 16 residues. Germline loops: CDR1 TSWWSYY, CDR2 QGS. V dropped 3 bases and J dropped 0 bases, with 14 bases sitting between them. This CDR3 reads CALGDRWREYTDKLIF. DNA for the CDR3: TGTGCTCTTGGGGACCGCTGGCGGGAGTACACCGATAAACTCATCTTT.

The chain couples TRDV1 to TRDJ2; tentative D call: TRDD3 (6 bases). The CDR3 is made up of 18 amino acids. CDR1 and CDR2 (germline): TSWWSYY, QGS. V shed 4 bases and J shed 0 bases, with 18 bases lying between them. The CDR3 sequence is CALGVSYSGATLTAQLFF. CDR3 in DNA: TGTGCTCTTGGGGTATCTTATTCTGGGGCTACTTTGACAGCACAACTCTTCTTT.

This clone turned up a few times. V gene TRDV1 combines with J gene TRDJ1; 9 positions match TRDD3. There are 20 residues in the CDR3. Germline CDR1 reads TSWWSYY; CDR2 reads QGS. V gave up 0 bases and J gave up 0 bases; unmatched junction bases: 14. The CDR3 loop reads CALGELPRQKGIRYTDKLIF. Written as DNA, the CDR3 is TGTGCTCTTGGGGAACTACCCCGACAGAAGGGGATACGGTACACCGATAAACTCATCTTT.

This clone was seen more than once but under ten times. The chain has TRDV1 and TRDJ1, with 12 bases matching TRDD3. V dropped 0 bases and J dropped 8; count of bases not matched to a gene: 10. The CDR3 loop spans 17 amino acids. In germline, CDR1 is TSWWSYY, CDR2 QGS. The CDR3 region has the DNA TGTGCTCTTGGGGAACTTCGATCTACTGGGGGATACCCGAAACTCATCTTT. Its translation: CALGELRSTGGYPKLIF.

The chain links TRDV1 to TRDJ1, with TRDD3 matching over 11 bases. CDR1 is TSWWSYY, CDR2 QGS, per germline. Germline trimming cut 4 bases from V and 12 bases from J; bases unmatched to any gene: 34. CDR3 length: 22 residues. The chain's CDR3 is CALGAAFLLGDREPTPTHGVIF. Written as DNA, the CDR3 is TGTGCTCTTGGGGCCGCCTTCCTACTGGGGGATAGGGAACCCACTCCCACTCACGGCGTCATCTTT.

This clone was picked up a small number of times. The chain links TRDV1 to TRDJ1; 7 bases align to TRDD3. Trimming cost V 3 bases and J 7 bases; bases outside gene matches: 5. There are 13 residues in the CDR3. Germline CDR1 is TSWWSYY and CDR2 is QGS. The CDR3 here is CALGDWGDSKLIF. In DNA form, the CDR3 reads TGTGCTCTTGGGGACTGGGGGGATTCTAAACTCATCTTT.

The V call is TRDV1, the J call TRDJ1; a possible D gene is TRDD3 (6 bases). Looked up from germline, CDR1 is TSWWSYY and CDR2 is QGS. The V and J ends lost 0 bases and 0 bases respectively, with 29 bases between them. The CDR3 covers 22 residues. CDR3 region: CALGELEEASCRGIRYTDKLIF. For the CDR3, the DNA is TGTGCTCTTGGGGAACTAGAGGAGGCCTCCTGTAGAGGGATAAGGTACACCGATAAACTCATCTTT.

This chain connects TRDV1 to TRDJ1; TRDD3 matches 9 bases. With 1 base clipped from V and 4 bases from J, the junction kept 22 bases outside the gene matches. Germline-derived CDR1 and CDR2 are TSWWSYY and QGS. There are 21 residues in the CDR3. The DNA for the CDR3 is TGTGCTCTTGGGGAACACCGGCAGCCCTTCCCCAAACTGGGGGACTACGATAAACTCATCTTT. It specifies CALGEHRQPFPKLGDYDKLIF.

This clone occurred a few times. V and J are TRDV1 and TRDJ1; the match to TRDD3 covers 10 bases. There are 21 residues in the CDR3. Trimming took 1 base from V and 0 from J; bases not matched to a gene: 17. The germline V gene has CDR1 TSWWSYY and CDR2 QGS. In nucleotides, the CDR3 is TGTGCTCTTGGGGAACCTTCCTACGTGGGGGGGATACGCACGTACACCGATAAACTCATCTTT. Translation gives CALGEPSYVGGIRTYTDKLIF.

This sequence joins TRDV1 and TRDJ1, with TRDD3 matching 13 bases. The CDR3 is 24 residues long. The ends lost 5 bases at V and 1 base at J; junction bases unmatched: 28. Germline V gene lookup returns CDR1 TSWWSYY and CDR2 QGS. CDR3 amino acids: CALGNAPSWHILGDTAVGTDKLIF. DNA of the CDR3: TGTGCTCTTGGGAACGCCCCCTCTTGGCACATACTGGGGGATACGGCGGTCGGCACCGATAAACTCATCTTT.

This clone occurred a few times. J is TRDJ1 and V is TRDV1, with 10 bases fitting TRDD3. Germline assignment: CDR1 TSWWSYY and CDR2 QGS. The CDR3 sequence is 21 residues long. The V and J ends lost 2 bases and 8 bases, in that order; junction bases with no gene match: 26. CDR3 nucleotide sequence: TGTGCTCTTGGGGAATACCCCTTCCCTCATGGACTGGGGGATTTCCCCCACAAACTCATCTTT. It codes for CALGEYPFPHGLGDFPHKLIF.

This clone counts as medium-sized. V usage is TRDV2 and J usage is TRDJ1, with D possibly TRDD3 on 5 matching bases. The CDR3 is 16 amino acids. The V gene's germline CDR1 is GEAIGNYY and CDR2 EKD. Trimming removed 9 bases at V and 0 bases at J, with 22 bases between. The DNA of the CDR3 is TGTGCCAACGACGGGGACCCCTCTCCGTACACCGATAAACTCATCTTT. Translation: CANDGDPSPYTDKLIF.

This clone was counted a few times. This sequence joins TRDV1 and TRDJ1, with 8 bases lining up with TRDD3. This CDR3 region has 18 residues. Germline assignment: CDR1 TSWWSYY and CDR2 QGS. Germline trimming cut 1 base from V and 0 bases from J; bases unmatched to any gene: 10. The CDR3 loop reads CALGEPTDTGGYTDKLIF. CDR3 coding DNA: TGTGCTCTTGGGGAACCTACCGATACTGGGGGGTACACCGATAAACTCATCTTT.

This clone has only a few counts. This chain uses TRDV1 with TRDJ1, with 9 bases fitting TRDD3. The CDR3 is 20 residues long. Germline V gene sequence: CDR1 TSWWSYY, CDR2 QGS. The V gene end was trimmed by 0 bases and the J gene end by 0 bases; junction bases not matched to a gene: 14. CDR3 coding DNA: TGTGCTCTTGGGGAACTCGCCTACCGTACTGGGGGACCATACACCGATAAACTCATCTTT. Amino acids: CALGELAYRTGGPYTDKLIF.

The gene calls are TRDV1 and TRDJ1; weak D call: TRDD3 (7 bases). V was trimmed by 2 bases and J by 0 bases, leaving 22 bases between them. CDR1 TSWWSYY and CDR2 QGS come from the germline V gene. CDR3 size: 19 residues. In DNA form, the CDR3 reads TGTGCTCTTGGGGAATTGGTCCTACAGGGATACTGCGACACCGATAAACTCATCTTT. As protein: CALGELVLQGYCDTDKLIF.

In regard to this clone: The junction does not match germline at one end; this may be a read error. This sequence joins TRDV1 and TRDJ1; the match to TRDD3 covers 8 bases. Germline assignment: CDR1 TSWWSYY and CDR2 QGS. The CDR3 is 19 amino acids. CDR3 amino acids: CALGIAFSTGGLITDKLIF. The CDR3 region has the DNA TGCGCTCTTGGGATCGCCTTTTCGACTGGGGGTCTTATCACCGATAAACTCATCTTT.

The chain couples TRDV1 to TRDJ1; TRDD3 matches at 12 bases. The germline CDR1 and CDR2 sequences are TSWWSYY and QGS. The CDR3 consists of 24 residues. After removal of 0 bases from V and 0 bases from J, the junction contained 23 bases not matched to a gene. The CDR3 region is CALGELSRRQGTYWGIQNTDKLIF. The CDR3 DNA reads TGTGCTCTTGGGGAACTATCTCGCCGTCAAGGAACGTACTGGGGGATACAGAACACCGATAAACTCATCTTT.

The rearrangement joins TRDV1 to TRDJ1, with TRDD3 matching over 8 bases. The CDR3 covers 17 residues. Losses at the gene ends were 6 bases for V and 2 bases for J; bases not matched to a gene: 14. Germline V gene lookup returns CDR1 TSWWSYY and CDR2 QGS. CDR3 residues: CALGDIRDTRRTDKLIF. The CDR3 DNA reads as TGTGCTCTTGGAGACATACGGGATACGCGGAGAACCGATAAACTCATCTTT.

This clone has a handful of counts. At one boundary the junction diverges from the germline segment, which might be a read error. The rearrangement links TRDV1 to TRDJ1, with 10 bases lining up with TRDD3. Germline CDR1 and CDR2: TSWWSYY and QGS. The CDR3 runs to 21 residues. CDR3 protein: CALGELGSSSTGGSYTDELIF. CDR3 in DNA: TGTGCTCTTGGGGAACTAGGGAGCTCTAGTACTGGGGGATCGTACACCGATGAACTCATCTTT.

In this sample, this clone turned up a few times. This rearrangement joins TRDV1 to TRDJ1, with TRDD3 identical over 10 bases. CDR3 size: 20 residues. Losses at the gene ends were 4 bases for V and 0 bases for J; bases not matched to a gene: 17. Germline CDR1 is TSWWSYY and CDR2 is QGS. The CDR3 loop is CALGGASYYWGISNTDKLIF. CDR3 nucleotides: TGTGCTCTTGGGGGGGCTTCCTACTACTGGGGGATTTCGAACACCGATAAACTCATCTTT.

This clone has just a few counts. This chain connects TRDV3 to TRDJ1; 10 bases match TRDD3. The CDR3 is made up of 18 amino acids. Per the germline V gene, CDR1 is TVYSNPD and CDR2 is GDNSRS (reference sequence). The V gene end was trimmed by 0 bases and the J gene end by 6 bases; junction bases not matched to a gene: 19. CDR3 residues: CAFSSPSYYWGIPYKLIF. In DNA, the CDR3 is TGTGCCTTTAGCAGCCCTTCTTACTACTGGGGGATTCCTTATAAACTCATCTTT.

V and J are TRDV1 and TRDJ1, with unresolved D. The germline V gene has CDR1 TSWWSYY and CDR2 QGS. The CDR3 contains 18 residues. The V end was cut by 0 bases, the J end by 0 bases, with 17 bases between. This CDR3 is CALGELCSKLPYTDKLIF. CDR3 DNA: TGTGCTCTTGGGGAACTATGCTCCAAACTCCCGTACACCGATAAACTCATCTTT.

This clone was detected a few times. This chain uses TRDV1 with TRDJ1, with D maybe TRDD2 (5 bases). The CDR3 runs 18 residues. Germline V gives CDR1 TSWWSYY, CDR2 QGS. V was shortened by 4 bases and J by 0 bases, with 21 bases between the two germline ends. CDR3 sequence reads: CALGGGAGHPSYTDKLIF. In DNA, the CDR3 is TGTGCTCTTGGGGGAGGGGCGGGACACCCTTCGTACACCGATAAACTCATCTTT.

The chain links TRDV1 to TRDJ1; 9 positions agree with TRDD3. The CDR3 spans 22 residues. V shed 7 bases and J 2 bases; nucleotides not matched to a gene: 29. Per germline, CDR1 TSWWSYY and CDR2 QGS. Here the CDR3 reads CALAGLSPLLGDQGHPTDKLIF. The CDR3 nucleotides read TGTGCTCTTGCCGGCCTCTCCCCCCTACTGGGGGACCAGGGGCACCCTACCGATAAACTCATCTTT.

There are a few counts of this clone. The chain employs TRDV3 and TRDJ1; D tentatively reads TRDD2 or TRDD3 (5 bases each). The CDR3 is 18 amino acids. V gave up 5 bases and J gave up 0 bases, with 28 bases separating them. Germline CDR1 TVYSNPD, CDR2 GDNSRS (reference sequence). CDR3 sequence (DNA): TGTGCCCCAAATTCAACCTACCGGTACTGGCGTTACACCGATAAACTCATCTTT. Translating gives CAPNSTYRYWRYTDKLIF.